This TCR beta chain was found in a study of cytomegalovirus exposure and HLA in healthy donors. Study-level background: The same platform was used for the roughly 130 validation repertoires and the approximately 670 first-cohort repertoires, a later analysis reported.

Here immunoSEQ multiplex PCR was the method, and the copy in TCRdb shows in-frame clones only, minus some. The sample contains about 220,000 clones, roughly 83% of which appear only once. As to this clone: Its target is not known.

Germline lookup yields CDR1 MNHEY and CDR2 SVGAGI. V lost 0 bases, J lost 6 bases, and 3 bases lay in between. This CDR3 is built from 12 residues. Findings and limits, study-wide: According to a subsequent analysis, TCR clusters from the first cohort were inclined to appear together in the 110 or so validation repertoires. The classifier, whose performance was assessed in both the original and validation cohorts, reportedly diagnosed cytomegalovirus status with high specificity and sensitivity. Many donors carried some public TCRs, although rarity characterized most TCR sequences.

The chain joins TRBV6-5 to TRBJ2-1; D is undetermined. The sequenced sample was PBMCs. This clonotype was obtained from a woman aged 25 to 39 in good health and CMV-seropositive. CDR3 DNA: TGTGCCAGCAGTTACTCTGGCAATGAGCAGTTCTTC. Its translation is CASSYSGNEQFF.